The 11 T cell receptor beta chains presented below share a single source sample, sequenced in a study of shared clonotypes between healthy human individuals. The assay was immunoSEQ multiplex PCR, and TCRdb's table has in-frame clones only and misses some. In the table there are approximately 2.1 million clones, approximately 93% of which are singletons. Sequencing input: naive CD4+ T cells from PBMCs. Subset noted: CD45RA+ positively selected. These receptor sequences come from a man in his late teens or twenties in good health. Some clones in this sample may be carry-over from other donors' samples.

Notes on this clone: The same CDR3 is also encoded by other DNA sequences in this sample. The CDR3 region is CAWSVPAEAFF. In DNA, the CDR3 is TGTGCCTGGAGTGTTCCTGCCGAAGCTTTCTTT. This chain uses TRBV30 with TRBJ1-1, with D unclear. The V end lost 0 bases, the J end lost 8 bases, and 7 bases lay between the germline ends. CDR1 is GTSNPN and CDR2 is SVGIG in the germline V gene (reference sequence). This CDR3 is built from 11 residues.

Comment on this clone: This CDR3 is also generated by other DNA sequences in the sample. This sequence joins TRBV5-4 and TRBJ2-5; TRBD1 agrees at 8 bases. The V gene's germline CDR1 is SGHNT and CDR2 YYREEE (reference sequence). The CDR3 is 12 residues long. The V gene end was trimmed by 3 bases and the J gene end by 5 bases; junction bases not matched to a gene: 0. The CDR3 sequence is CASSYRGETQYF. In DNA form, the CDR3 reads TGTGCCAGCAGCTACAGGGGGGAGACCCAGTACTTC.

CDR3 protein: CASRTGSEGTGNTIYF. CDR3 nucleotide sequence: TGTGCCAGCAGAACCGGGTCAGAGGGTACGGGAAACACCATATATTTT. The gene calls are TRBV28 and TRBJ1-3; D is uncertain. The V and J ends lost 6 bases and 4 bases respectively, with 19 bases between them. Germline-derived CDR1 and CDR2 are MDHEN and SYDVKM. The CDR3 spans 16 residues.

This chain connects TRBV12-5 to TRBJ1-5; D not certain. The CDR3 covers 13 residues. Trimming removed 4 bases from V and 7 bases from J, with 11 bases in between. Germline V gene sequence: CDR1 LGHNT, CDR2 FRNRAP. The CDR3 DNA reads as TGTGCTAGTGGTTGGTCCGAGTCGCAGCCCCAGCATTTT. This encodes CASGWSESQPQHF.

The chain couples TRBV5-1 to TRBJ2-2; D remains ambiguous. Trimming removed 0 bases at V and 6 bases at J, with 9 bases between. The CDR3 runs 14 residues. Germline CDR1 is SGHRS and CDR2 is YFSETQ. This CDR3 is CASSLAGVAGELFF. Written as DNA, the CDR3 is TGCGCCAGCAGCTTGGCTGGGGTAGCCGGGGAGCTGTTTTTT.

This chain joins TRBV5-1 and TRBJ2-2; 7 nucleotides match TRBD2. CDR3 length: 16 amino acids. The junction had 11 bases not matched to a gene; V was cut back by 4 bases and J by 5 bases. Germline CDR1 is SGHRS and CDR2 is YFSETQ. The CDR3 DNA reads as TGCGCCAGCAGCGGCAACGTCGGGGGGTTGACCGGGGAGCTGTTTTTT. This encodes CASSGNVGGLTGELFF.

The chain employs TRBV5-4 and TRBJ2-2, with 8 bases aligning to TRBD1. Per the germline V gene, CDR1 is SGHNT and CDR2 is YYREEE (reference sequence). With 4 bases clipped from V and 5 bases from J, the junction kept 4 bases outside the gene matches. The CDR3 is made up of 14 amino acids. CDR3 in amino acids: CASSPTGVTGELFF. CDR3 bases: TGTGCCAGCAGCCCGACAGGGGTTACCGGGGAGCTGTTTTTT.

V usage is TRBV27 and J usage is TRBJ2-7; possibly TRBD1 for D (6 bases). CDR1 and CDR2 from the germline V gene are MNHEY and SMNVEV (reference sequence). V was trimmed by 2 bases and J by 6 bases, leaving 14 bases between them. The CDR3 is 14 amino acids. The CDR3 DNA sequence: TGTGCCAGCAGTTTAAAGGGACAAGGTGGCGAGCAGTACTTC. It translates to CASSLKGQGGEQYF.

DNA of the CDR3: TGTGCCAGCAGTGAACGGTACTCTGGAAACACCATATATTTT. Its protein product is CASSERYSGNTIYF. The V and J genes are TRBV6-1 and TRBJ1-3; D remains ambiguous. This CDR3 contains 14 residues. V lost 2 bases, J lost 0 bases, and 5 bases lay in between. Germline CDR1 reads MNHNS; CDR2 reads SASEGT.

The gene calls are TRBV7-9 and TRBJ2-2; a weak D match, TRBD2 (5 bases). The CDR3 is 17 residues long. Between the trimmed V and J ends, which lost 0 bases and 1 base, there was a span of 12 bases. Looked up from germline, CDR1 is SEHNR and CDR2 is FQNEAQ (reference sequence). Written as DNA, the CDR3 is TGTGCCAGCAGCTTAGCGTTTCCCCGGGGGAACACCGGGGAGCTGTTTTTT. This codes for CASSLAFPRGNTGELFF.

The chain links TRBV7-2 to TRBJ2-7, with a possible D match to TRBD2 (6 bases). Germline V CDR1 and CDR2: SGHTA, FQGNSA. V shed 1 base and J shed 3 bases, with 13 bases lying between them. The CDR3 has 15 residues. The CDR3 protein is CASSLVGGKSYEQYF. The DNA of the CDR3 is TGTGCCAGCAGCTTAGTCGGGGGAAAAAGCTACGAGCAGTACTTC.